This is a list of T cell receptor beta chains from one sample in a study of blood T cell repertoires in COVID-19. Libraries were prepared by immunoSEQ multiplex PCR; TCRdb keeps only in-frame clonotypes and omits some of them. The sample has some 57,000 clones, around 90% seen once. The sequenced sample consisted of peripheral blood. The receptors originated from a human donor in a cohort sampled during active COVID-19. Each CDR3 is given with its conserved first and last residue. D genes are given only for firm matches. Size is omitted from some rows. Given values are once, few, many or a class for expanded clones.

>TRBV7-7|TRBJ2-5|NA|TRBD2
CASSPTSGWETQYF
TGTGCTAGCAGCCCGACTAGCGGGTGGGAGACCCAGTACTTC
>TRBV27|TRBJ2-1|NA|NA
CASSLYRSHNEQFF
TGTGCCAGCAGTTTATACAGGTCCCACAATGAGCAGTTCTTC
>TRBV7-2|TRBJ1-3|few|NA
CASSLVTVSGNTIYF
TGTGCCAGCAGCTTAGTGACTGTCTCTGGAAACACCATATATTTT
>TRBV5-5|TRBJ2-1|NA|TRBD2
CASSLVMLAEYNEQFF
TGTGCCAGCAGCTTGGTTATGCTAGCGGAATACAATGAGCAGTTCTTC
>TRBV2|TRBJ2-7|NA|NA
CASSSDRTAYEQYF
TGTGCCAGCAGTAGCGACAGGACGGCCTACGAGCAGTACTTC
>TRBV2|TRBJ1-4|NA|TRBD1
CASKALQGPREKLFF
TGTGCCAGCAAAGCGCTACAGGGGCCTAGGGAAAAACTGTTTTTT
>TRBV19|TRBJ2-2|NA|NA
CASKDWQLNTGELFF
TGTGCCAGTAAAGATTGGCAGTTGAACACCGGGGAGCTGTTTTTT
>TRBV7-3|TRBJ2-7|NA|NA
CASPALGQPYEQYF
TGTGCCAGCCCGGCGCTCGGACAGCCTTACGAGCAGTACTTC
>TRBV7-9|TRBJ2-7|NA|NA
CASSSAGTLGQYF
TGTGCCAGCAGTTCAGCCGGGACTTTGGGGCAGTACTTC
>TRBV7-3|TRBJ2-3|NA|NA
CASSLTFATSTDTQYF
TGTGCCAGCAGCTTAACGTTTGCTACTAGCACAGATACGCAGTATTTT
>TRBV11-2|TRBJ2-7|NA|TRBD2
CASSLSLSGGGSSYEQYF
TGTGCCAGCAGCTTAAGTCTTTCTGGTGGCGGGAGCTCCTACGAGCAGTACTTC
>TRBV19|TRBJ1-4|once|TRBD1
CASQIRQGAYELFF
TGTGCCAGTCAAATTCGGCAGGGGGCGTATGAACTGTTTTTT
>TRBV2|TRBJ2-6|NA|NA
CACHSGANVLTF
TGTGCCTGTCACTCTGGGGCCAACGTCCTGACTTTC
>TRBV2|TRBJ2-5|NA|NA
CASRGAGETQYF
TGTGCCAGCAGGGGGGCCGGGGAGACCCAGTACTTC
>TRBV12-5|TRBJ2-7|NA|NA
CASGLVQGVLGEQYF
TGTGCTAGTGGTTTGGTACAGGGCGTCCTCGGCGAGCAGTACTTC
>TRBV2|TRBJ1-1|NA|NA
CASSTQGLPGLAFF
TGTGCCAGCAGCACACAGGGCCTACCCGGGCTGGCTTTCTTT
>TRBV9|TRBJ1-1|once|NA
CASSPGGVDTEAFF
TGTGCCAGCAGCCCTGGGGGGGTTGACACTGAAGCTTTCTTT
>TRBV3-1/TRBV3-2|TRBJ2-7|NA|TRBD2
CASSPRTSGRKFADSYEQYF
TGTGCCAGCAGCCCCCGGACTAGCGGGAGGAAGTTTGCCGATTCCTACGAGCAGTACTTC
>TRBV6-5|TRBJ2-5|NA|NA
CASRRPGGEETQYF
TGTGCCAGCAGACGACCCGGAGGCGAAGAGACCCAGTACTTC
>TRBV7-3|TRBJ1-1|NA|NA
CASSDYGGHTEAFF
TGTGCCAGCAGCGACTACGGGGGGCACACTGAAGCTTTCTTT
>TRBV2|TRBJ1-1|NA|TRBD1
CASRRDRAQGNTEAFF
TGTGCCAGCAGGAGGGACAGGGCACAGGGGAACACTGAAGCTTTCTTT
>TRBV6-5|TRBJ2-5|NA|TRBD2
CASSGLAGRRETQYF
TGTGCCAGCTCCGGACTAGCGGGGCGAAGGGAGACCCAGTACTTC
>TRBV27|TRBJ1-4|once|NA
CASIRQPLNEKLFF
TGTGCCAGCATCAGACAGCCCTTAAATGAAAAACTGTTTTTT
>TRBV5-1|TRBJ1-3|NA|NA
CASSLGRQAGNTIYF
TGCGCCAGCAGCTTGGGACGACAGGCTGGAAACACCATATATTTT
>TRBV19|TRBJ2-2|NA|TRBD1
CASRQGAPGELFF
TGTGCCAGCCGACAGGGGGCCCCCGGGGAGCTGTTTTTT
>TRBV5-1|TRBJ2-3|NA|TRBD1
CASSLVDRGRDTQYF
TGCGCCAGCAGCTTGGTGGACAGGGGGAGAGATACGCAGTATTTT
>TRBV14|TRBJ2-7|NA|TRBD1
CASSQWTGAHEQYF
TGTGCCAGCAGCCAATGGACAGGGGCCCACGAGCAGTACTTC
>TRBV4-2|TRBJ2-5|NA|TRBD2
CASSQGPAGGETQYF
TGTGCCAGCAGCCAAGGTCCAGCGGGGGGAGAGACCCAGTACTTC